The source of this TCR beta chain is a study of T cells after yellow fever vaccination. This clonotype was counted between two and nine times. J was trimmed by 1 base and V by 5 bases; bases with no gene match: 6. Looked up from germline, CDR1 is SGHDT and CDR2 is YYEEEE. The CDR3 loop spans 14 amino acids. Each CDR3 protein is one row after TCRdb ran MiXCR on the 5' RACE reads. The table records a few hundred thousand distinct CDR3 sequences, about 19% of them present only once. Sequences were derived from PBMCs, sampled 15 days after the yellow fever booster vaccination. The chain couples TRBV5-6 to TRBJ2-7; 7 nucleotides align to TRBD1. The source of this sequence is a man under 40 who received the YFV17D yellow fever vaccine. The CDR3 loop reads CASRRRTGSYEQYF. The CDR3 coding sequence is TGTGCCAGCAGGCGAAGGACAGGATCCTACGAGCAGTACTTC.